A selection of T cell receptor beta chains follows, all from one sample in a study of blood T cell repertoires in COVID-19. Generated by immunoSEQ multiplex PCR, the TCRdb table keeps only in-frame clones and is missing some. The repertoire holds a few hundred thousand clones, with about nine tenths as singletons. The source material was peripheral blood. The source of these receptors is a woman aged 25-40 years who had recovered from COVID-19. Both conserved end residues are part of each CDR3. The order of the fields is D gene, V gene, J gene, clone size, CDR3 protein, CDR3 DNA. A D gene is named only where the DNA matches it firmly. Only part of the rows carry a size: once, few, many, or a class if the clone is expanded.

D: .
V: TRBV5-4
J: TRBJ1-1
size: .
CDR3: CASSLPRGNTEAFF
DNA: TGTGCCAGCAGCTTGCCGCGGGGGAACACTGAAGCTTTCTTT

D: TRBD1
V: TRBV19
J: TRBJ1-5
size: .
CDR3: CASSHRQGTSNQPQHF
DNA: TGTGCCAGTAGTCATCGACAGGGGACTAGCAATCAGCCCCAGCATTTT

D: .
V: TRBV12-2
J: TRBJ1-5
size: .
CDR3: CASRSRDNPLNQPQHF
DNA: TGTGCAAGTCGCTCCCGGGACAACCCACTTAATCAGCCCCAGCATTTT

D: .
V: TRBV20-1
J: TRBJ1-4
size: few
CDR3: CSALAGEKLFF
DNA: TGCAGTGCTTTAGCAGGGGAAAAACTGTTTTTT

D: TRBD2
V: TRBV5-4
J: TRBJ2-3
size: .
CDR3: CASSRRTSGVSDTQYF
DNA: TGTGCCAGCAGCCGAAGGACTAGCGGGGTATCAGATACGCAGTATTTT

D: .
V: TRBV10-3
J: TRBJ2-7
size: .
CDR3: CAISDREDEQYF
DNA: TGTGCCATCAGTGACAGGGAGGACGAGCAGTACTTC

D: .
V: TRBV15
J: TRBJ2-1
size: .
CDR3: CATSRGLGSPNEQFF
DNA: TGTGCCACCAGCAGAGGACTAGGTTCCCCCAATGAGCAGTTCTTC

D: TRBD1
V: TRBV27
J: TRBJ2-2
size: .
CDR3: CASRGTGGTGELFF
DNA: TGTGCCAGCAGGGGGACAGGGGGCACCGGGGAGCTGTTTTTT

D: TRBD1
V: TRBV4-1
J: TRBJ1-3
size: once
CDR3: CASSQEDRGSGNTIYF
DNA: TGCGCCAGCAGCCAAGAAGACAGGGGGTCTGGAAACACCATATATTTT

D: .
V: TRBV7-9
J: TRBJ1-4
size: .
CDR3: CASSFSATNEKLFF
DNA: TGTGCCAGCAGCTTCTCTGCAACTAATGAAAAACTGTTTTTT

D: TRBD2
V: TRBV9
J: TRBJ2-5
size: few
CDR3: CASSPGRGGAATQYF
DNA: TGTGCCAGCAGCCCCGGGAGGGGAGGGGCGGCGACCCAGTACTTC

D: .
V: TRBV5-4
J: TRBJ2-1
size: .
CDR3: CASSARTDYNEQFF
DNA: TGTGCCAGCAGCGCCCGGACAGACTACAATGAGCAGTTCTTC

D: .
V: TRBV30
J: TRBJ1-5
size: .
CDR3: CAWSCQGSNQPQHF
DNA: TGTGCCTGGAGTTGTCAGGGGAGCAATCAGCCCCAGCATTTT

D: .
V: TRBV5-4
J: TRBJ1-2
size: .
CDR3: CASSLAMEIGGYGYTF
DNA: TGTGCCAGCAGCTTGGCTATGGAGATAGGAGGCTATGGCTACACCTTC

D: TRBD1
V: TRBV19
J: TRBJ1-5
size: .
CDR3: CASSIIGTGAQPQHF
DNA: TGTGCCAGTAGTATAATAGGGACAGGGGCCCAGCCCCAGCATTTT

D: .
V: TRBV28
J: TRBJ1-4
size: .
CDR3: CASTAAGATNEKLFF
DNA: TGTGCCAGCACGGCAGCCGGGGCAACTAATGAAAAACTGTTTTTT

D: .
V: TRBV6-5
J: TRBJ2-3
size: once
CDR3: CASTKGTSSDTQYF
DNA: TGTGCCAGCACGAAAGGGACTTCCTCAGATACGCAGTATTTT

D: .
V: TRBV10-3
J: TRBJ2-3
size: .
CDR3: CAISDSEPLPTDTQYF
DNA: TGTGCCATCAGTGATTCGGAGCCCCTGCCCACAGATACGCAGTATTTT